Listed below are T cell receptor beta chains from one sample, sequenced in a study of blood T cell repertoires in COVID-19. Sequenced by immunoSEQ multiplex PCR; TCRdb stores in-frame clones only, minus some. Found here are 120,000 or so clones, around 87% of them singletons; the top ten hold more than 3.5%. The sequencing sample was made of peripheral blood. The receptors come from a woman aged 55 to 70 with acute or convalescent COVID-19. Both conserved end residues are part of each CDR3. The D gene is left open where the match is weak. Clone size is not always given. Where it is, it says once, few, many or a class for expanded clones.

TRBJ2-3 TRBD2 TRBV27 once CASNLLGRGTDTQYF TGTGCCAGCAACCTACTCGGGAGGGGTACAGATACGCAGTATTTT
TRBJ1-1 - TRBV28 - CASSFGLGGTEAFF TGTGCCAGCAGTTTCGGTCTAGGGGGCACTGAAGCTTTCTTT
TRBJ2-7 TRBD1 TRBV19 - CATQEDRGSDEQYF TGTGCCACCCAAGAGGACAGGGGATCCGACGAGCAGTACTTC
TRBJ2-1 - TRBV6-5 - CASSYSPDYYNEQFF TGTGCCAGCAGTTACTCTCCGGACTACTACAATGAGCAGTTCTTC
TRBJ2-1 TRBD2 TRBV12-5 - CASGWVGRGTYNEQFF TGTGCTAGTGGTTGGGTCGGGAGGGGAACTTACAATGAGCAGTTCTTC
TRBJ1-2 TRBD1 TRBV6-5 - CASRVQGAYGYTF TGTGCCAGCAGGGTACAGGGGGCGTATGGCTACACCTTC
TRBJ2-7 - TRBV5-1 - CASSFTTEPYEQYF TGCGCCAGCAGCTTCACGACAGAACCCTACGAGCAGTACTTC
TRBJ1-5 - TRBV18 - CASSAVENQPQHF TGTGCCAGCTCAGCGGTGGAGAATCAGCCCCAGCATTTT
TRBJ1-1 - TRBV10-3 - CAISPSGVRTEAFF TGTGCCATCAGTCCCTCCGGTGTACGGACTGAAGCTTTCTTT
TRBJ1-2 - TRBV19 - CASSGTRRQLSNYGYTF TGTGCCAGTAGTGGAACCCGGAGGCAGCTCTCTAACTATGGCTACACCTTC
TRBJ2-7 - TRBV27 - CASSSLARSYEQYF TGTGCCAGCAGTTCCCTAGCGCGCTCCTACGAGCAGTACTTC
TRBJ1-2 TRBD1 TRBV6-5 once CASIRTGGAVDGYTF TGTGCCAGCATACGAACAGGGGGCGCGGTGGATGGCTACACCTTC
TRBJ1-2 - TRBV27 - CASSLSFTRDYGYTF TGTGCCAGCAGTTTATCGTTTACGAGGGACTATGGCTACACCTTC
TRBJ1-3 TRBD1 TRBV9 - CASSVTSGTGTFSGNTIYF TGTGCCAGCAGCGTTACTTCCGGGACAGGGACTTTCTCTGGAAACACCATATATTTT
TRBJ1-2 TRBD1 TRBV27 few CASSVGQGHYGYTF TGTGCCAGCAGTGTGGGACAGGGTCACTATGGCTACACCTTC
TRBJ1-1 - TRBV5-1 - CASSSDGGRGTEAFF TGCGCCAGCAGCTCGGACGGGGGAAGGGGCACTGAAGCTTTCTTT
TRBJ2-2 TRBD2 TRBV5-4 - CASSLGAGGGTGELFF TGTGCCAGCAGCTTGGGGGCGGGAGGCGGCACCGGGGAGCTGTTTTTT
TRBJ2-1 TRBD2 TRBV7-9 - CASSFGTSGRKNEQFF TGTGCCAGCAGCTTCGGGACTAGCGGGAGAAAGAATGAGCAGTTCTTC
TRBJ1-5 TRBD1 TRBV19 - CASSGTGNQPQHF TGTGCCAGTTCCGGGACAGGCAATCAGCCCCAGCATTTT
TRBJ1-4 - TRBV13 - CASSFRDKGEKLFF TGTGCCAGCAGTTTCCGGGACAAGGGTGAAAAACTGTTTTTT
TRBJ2-2 - TRBV19 - CASSIGPGVNTGELFF TGTGCCAGTAGTATAGGTCCGGGAGTCAACACCGGGGAGCTGTTTTTT
TRBJ1-1 - TRBV7-2 - CASSHRAGNTEAFF TGTGCCAGCAGCCACAGGGCAGGGAACACTGAAGCTTTCTTT
TRBJ2-1 - TRBV12-3/TRBV12-4 - CASSPSAWAQFF TGTGCCAGCAGTCCTAGCGCGTGGGCGCAGTTCTTC
TRBJ2-6 - TRBV21-1 - CASPREGVTSGANVLTF TGTGCCAGCCCGCGGGAGGGGGTTACCTCTGGGGCCAACGTCCTGACTTTC
TRBJ1-5 - TRBV27 once CASSFDIYQPQHF TGTGCCAGCAGTTTCGACATCTATCAGCCCCAGCATTTT
TRBJ2-1 TRBD2 TRBV19 - CASRLTSGTYNEQFF TGTGCCAGCCGTCTGACTAGCGGGACCTACAATGAGCAGTTCTTC
TRBJ1-5 - TRBV20-1 - CSAKSGGAQHF TGCAGTGCTAAAAGTGGGGGCGCCCAGCATTTT
TRBJ1-2 - TRBV10-3 - CAISSRGANYGYTF TGTGCCATCAGTTCCCGGGGGGCGAACTATGGCTACACCTTC
TRBJ2-6 TRBD2 TRBV5-6 - CASSLPQRLAAGANVLTF TGTGCCAGCAGCCTACCCCAGAGGCTAGCGGCTGGGGCCAACGTCCTGACTTTC
TRBJ2-3 TRBD1 TRBV18 - CASSPPRTGVRGTDTQYF TGTGCCAGCTCACCACCCCGTACAGGGGTGAGGGGCACAGATACGCAGTATTTT
TRBJ1-1 - TRBV7-9 - CASSLGVGVDTEAFF TGTGCCAGCAGCTTAGGCGTCGGGGTGGACACTGAAGCTTTCTTT
TRBJ2-5 TRBD2 TRBV29-1 - CSLRTSGLGQETQYF TGCAGCCTTAGGACTAGCGGGCTAGGCCAAGAGACCCAGTACTTC
TRBJ2-7 - TRBV10-3 - CAIGGTYEQYF TGTGCCATCGGCGGGACCTACGAGCAGTACTTC
TRBJ2-1 TRBD2 TRBV4-1 - CASSQSGSSYNEQFF TGCGCCAGCAGCCAAAGCGGGAGCTCCTACAATGAGCAGTTCTTC
TRBJ2-3 - TRBV7-3 - CASSLLARASTDTQYF TGTGCCAGCAGCTTACTAGCGCGAGCTAGCACAGATACGCAGTATTTT
TRBJ1-2 - TRBV3-1/TRBV3-2 - CASSQGPNYGYTF TGTGCCAGCAGCCAGGGCCCAAACTATGGCTACACCTTC
TRBJ2-6 TRBD1 TRBV18 - CASSPRDRVGANVLTF TGTGCCAGCTCACCACGAGACAGGGTAGGGGCCAACGTCCTGACTTTC
TRBJ2-1 TRBD2 TRBV15 - CATSSGGTSQYNEQFF TGTGCCACCAGCTCTGGGGGGACTAGCCAATACAATGAGCAGTTCTTC
TRBJ2-2 - TRBV15 - CATSRDKPGELFF TGTGCCACCAGCAGAGATAAGCCCGGGGAGCTGTTTTTT
TRBJ1-1 - TRBV6-5 - CASSYSQTRFGQAFF TGTGCCAGCAGTTACTCCCAAACTAGATTCGGGCAGGCTTTCTTT
TRBJ2-1 TRBD2 TRBV29-1 - CSVEGGLAGVNEQFF TGCAGCGTTGAAGGCGGACTAGCGGGAGTCAATGAGCAGTTCTTC